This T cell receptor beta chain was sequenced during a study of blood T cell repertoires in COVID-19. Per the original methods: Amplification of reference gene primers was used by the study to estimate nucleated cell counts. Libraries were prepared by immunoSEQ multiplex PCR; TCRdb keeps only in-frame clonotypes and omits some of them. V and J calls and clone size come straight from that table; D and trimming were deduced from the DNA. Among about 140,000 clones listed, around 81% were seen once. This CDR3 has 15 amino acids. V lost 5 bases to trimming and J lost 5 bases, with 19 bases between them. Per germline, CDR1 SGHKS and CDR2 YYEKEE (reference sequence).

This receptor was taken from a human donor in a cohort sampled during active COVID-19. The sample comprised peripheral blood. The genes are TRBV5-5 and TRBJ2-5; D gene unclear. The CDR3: CASRPVGSAGETQYF. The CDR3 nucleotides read TGTGCCAGCAGGCCGGTGGGCTCCGCTGGGGAGACCCAGTACTTC.